These 12 T cell receptor beta chains were all obtained from the same sample, sequenced in a study of T-cell reconstitution after alpha-beta-depleted transplantation in children. For TCRbeta, the library was prepared with unique molecular identifiers. From the PCR reads, TCRdb called clonotypes with MiXCR, one entry per CDR3 protein. The table records some 75,000 distinct CDR3 sequences, 6% to 8.5% of them present only once. The sequenced sample was PBMCs from the stem cell graft donor, obtained from the stem cell graft. The receptors shown here come from a human donor who donated a stem cell graft to a child with acute lymphoblastic leukemia.

This clonotype was counted ten times or more. J is TRBJ2-1 and V is TRBV7-2; 12 bases fit TRBD2. CDR3 length: 15 residues. The ends lost 5 bases at V and 4 bases at J; junction bases unmatched: 3. In germline, CDR1 is SGHTA, CDR2 FQGNSA. This CDR3 is CASSRTSGAYNEQFF. The DNA of the CDR3 is TGTGCCAGCAGCCGGACTAGCGGGGCTTACAATGAGCAGTTCTTC.

There are many counts of this clonotype. J is TRBJ2-3 and V is TRBV10-2; D perhaps matches TRBD2 (6 bases). The germline V gene has CDR1 WSHSY and CDR2 SAAADI. V lost 6 bases, J lost 9 bases, and 16 bases lay in between. This CDR3 has 13 amino acids. CDR3 sequence reads: CASSPYSSVTQYF. The CDR3, as DNA: TGCGCCAGCAGCCCTTATTCTAGCGTCACGCAGTATTTT.

This clonotype occurred many times. This chain connects TRBV10-2 to TRBJ1-4; maybe TRBD1 (6 bases). Trimming cost V 8 bases and J 0 bases, with 16 bases left between them. The CDR3 covers 16 residues. Germline V gene lookup returns CDR1 WSHSY and CDR2 SAAADI. This CDR3 reads CASAPGTLSTNEKLFF. CDR3 coding DNA: TGCGCCAGCGCCCCCGGGACACTCTCAACTAATGAAAAACTGTTTTTT.

The chain has TRBV28 and TRBJ2-5; tentatively, D is TRBD1 (6 bases). The V gene's germline CDR1 is MDHEN and CDR2 SYDVKM. The CDR3 runs to 13 residues. V was cut by 4 bases and J by 5 bases, with 11 bases left in between. For the CDR3, the DNA is TGTGCCAGCAGTTCGGACAGTCGGGAGACCCAGTACTTC. It is translated as CASSSDSRETQYF.

At least ten counts were recorded for this clonotype. This chain uses TRBV6-5 with TRBJ1-1, with D possibly TRBD1 on 6 matching bases. The length of the CDR3 is 16 residues. The germline V gene encodes CDR1 MNHEY and CDR2 SVGAGI. Trimming took off 4 bases at V and 7 bases at J, with 22 bases between the two ends. The CDR3: CASSSHLLRGAGEAFF. The CDR3 nucleotides are TGTGCCAGCAGTTCCCATCTGCTTCGGGGGGCCGGTGAAGCTTTCTTT.

In its sample, this clonotype was seen a few times. The gene calls are TRBV27 and TRBJ1-4; no clear D gene. With 2 bases removed from V and 11 bases from J, the gap between germline ends came to 18 bases. Looked up from germline, CDR1 is MNHEY and CDR2 is SMNVEV (reference sequence). This CDR3 has 15 residues. The CDR3 protein is CASSLQRSGIEKLFF. CDR3 in DNA: TGTGCCAGCAGTTTACAACGGAGCGGGATCGAGAAACTGTTTTTT. The full variable domain, completed using reference TRBV27 and TRBJ1-4, is EAQVTQNPRYLITVTGKKLTVTCSQNMNHEYMSWYRQDPGLGLRQIYYSMNVEVTDKGDVPEGYKVSRKEKRNFPLILESPSPNQTSLYFCASSLQRSGIEKLFFGSGTQLSVL.

The table lists this clonotype with many counts. The chain employs TRBV9 and TRBJ1-4; TRBD1 agrees at 7 bases. Germline V CDR1 and CDR2: SGDLS, YYNGEE. The CDR3 sequence is 15 residues long. V shed 0 bases, J shed 7 bases, and the junction held 6 bases outside the gene matches. CDR3 protein: CASSVGTGEGEKLFF. CDR3 bases: TGTGCCAGCAGCGTAGGAACAGGGGAAGGTGAAAAACTGTTTTTT.

This clonotype was seen ten or more times. This rearrangement joins TRBV13 to TRBJ2-7, with D possibly TRBD1 on 6 matching bases. Trimming removed 5 bases at V and 3 bases at J, with 11 bases between. The CDR3 is 13 residues long. The germline gives CDR1 PRHDT, CDR2 FYEKMQ (reference sequence). In DNA form, the CDR3 reads TGTGCCAGCAGCCTCAGGGGAGACTACGAGCAGTACTTC. Protein: CASSLRGDYEQYF.

This clonotype occurred many times. CDR3 region: CASSMEQWDSPLHF. CDR3 coding DNA: TGCGCCAGCAGTATGGAACAGTGGGATTCACCCCTCCACTTT. The gene calls are TRBV5-1 and TRBJ1-6; D is unclear. The V end was cut by 5 bases, the J end by 8 bases, with 14 bases between. CDR3 length equals 14 residues. From germline, CDR1 is SGHRS and CDR2 YFSETQ.

This clonotype was seen at least ten times. The V call is TRBV24-1, the J call TRBJ2-3; either TRBD1 or TRBD2 may fit D (7 bases each). Germline CDR1 KGHDR, CDR2 SFDVKD. The CDR3 runs 16 residues. The germline V and J ends were trimmed by 3 bases and 3 bases, with 15 bases remaining between them. The CDR3 loop reads CATSDLTGRGTDTQYF. CDR3 in DNA: TGTGCCACCAGTGATCTGACAGGGAGGGGTACAGATACGCAGTATTTT.

The chain couples TRBV20-1 to TRBJ1-1, with TRBD1 as a possible D gene (5 bases). Trimming removed 1 base at V and 1 base at J, with 16 bases between. Germline V gene sequence: CDR1 DFQATT, CDR2 SNEGSKA (reference sequence). The CDR3 consists of 16 residues. CDR3 sequence (DNA): TGCAGTGCTAGAGCTGGGACGGCCGGCGGGAACACTGAAGCTTTCTTT. Protein product: CSARAGTAGGNTEAFF.

This clonotype was counted at least ten times. This chain uses TRBV5-1 with TRBJ2-3, with D uncertain. The germline V gene has CDR1 SGHRS and CDR2 YFSETQ. The CDR3 length is 15 residues. Trimming removed 4 bases from V and 0 bases from J, with 12 bases in between. The CDR3 DNA is TGCGCCAGCAGCCTCCAGGACGCTAGCACAGATACGCAGTATTTT. Its translation: CASSLQDASTDTQYF.